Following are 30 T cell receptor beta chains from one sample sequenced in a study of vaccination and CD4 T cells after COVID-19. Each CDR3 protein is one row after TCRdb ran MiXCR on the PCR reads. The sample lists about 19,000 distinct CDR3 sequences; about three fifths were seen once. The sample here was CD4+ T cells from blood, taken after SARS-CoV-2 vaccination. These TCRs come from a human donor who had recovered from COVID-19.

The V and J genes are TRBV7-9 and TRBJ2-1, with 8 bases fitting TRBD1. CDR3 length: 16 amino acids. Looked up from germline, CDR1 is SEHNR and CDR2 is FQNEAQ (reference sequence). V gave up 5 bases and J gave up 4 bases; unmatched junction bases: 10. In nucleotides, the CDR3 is TGTGCCAGCAGCATAAGACAGGGGAGGTCATACAATGAGCAGTTCTTC. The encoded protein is CASSIRQGRSYNEQFF.

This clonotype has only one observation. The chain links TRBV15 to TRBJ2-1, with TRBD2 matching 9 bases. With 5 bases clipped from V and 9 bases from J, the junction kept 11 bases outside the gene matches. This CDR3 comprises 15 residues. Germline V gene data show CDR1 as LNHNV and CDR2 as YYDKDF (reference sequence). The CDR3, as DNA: TGTGCCACCAGCCGACTAGCGGAGGTGATTTCTGAGCAGTTCTTC. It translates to CATSRLAEVISEQFF. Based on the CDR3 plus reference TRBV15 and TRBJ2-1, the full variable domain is DAMVIQNPRYQVTQFGKPVTLSCSQTLNHNVMYWYQQKSSQAPKLLFHYYDKDFNNEADTPDNFQSRRPNTSFCFLDIRSPGLGDTAMYLCATSRLAEVISEQFFGPGTRLTVL.

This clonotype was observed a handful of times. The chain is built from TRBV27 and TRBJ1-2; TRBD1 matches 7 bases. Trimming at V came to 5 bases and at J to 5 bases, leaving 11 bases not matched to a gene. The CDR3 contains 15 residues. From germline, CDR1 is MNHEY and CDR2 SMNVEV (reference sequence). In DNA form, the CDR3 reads TGTGCCAGCAGTATAAACAGGGGCCCTCAGTATGGCTACACCTTC. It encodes CASSINRGPQYGYTF.

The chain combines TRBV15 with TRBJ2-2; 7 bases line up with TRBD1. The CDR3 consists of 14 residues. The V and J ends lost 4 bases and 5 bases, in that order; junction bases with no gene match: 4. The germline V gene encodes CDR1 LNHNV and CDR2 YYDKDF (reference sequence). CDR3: CATSTGTATGELFF. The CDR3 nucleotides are TGTGCCACCAGCACCGGGACAGCTACCGGGGAGCTGTTTTTT. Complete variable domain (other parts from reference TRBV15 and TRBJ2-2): DAMVIQNPRYQVTQFGKPVTLSCSQTLNHNVMYWYQQKSSQAPKLLFHYYDKDFNNEADTPDNFQSRRPNTSFCFLDIRSPGLGDTAMYLCATSTGTATGELFFGEGSRLTVL.

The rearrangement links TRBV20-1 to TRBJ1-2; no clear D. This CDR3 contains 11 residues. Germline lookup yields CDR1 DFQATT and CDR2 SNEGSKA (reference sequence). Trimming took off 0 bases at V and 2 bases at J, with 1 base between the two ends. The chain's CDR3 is CSARENYGYTF. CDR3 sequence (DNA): TGCAGTGCTAGAGAAAACTATGGCTACACCTTC.

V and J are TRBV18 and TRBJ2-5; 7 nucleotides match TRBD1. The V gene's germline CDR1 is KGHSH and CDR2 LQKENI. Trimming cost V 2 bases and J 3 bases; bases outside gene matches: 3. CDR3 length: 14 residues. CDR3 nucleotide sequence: TGTGCCAGCTCACCAGCTACAGGGGAAGAGACCCAGTACTTC. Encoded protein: CASSPATGEETQYF.

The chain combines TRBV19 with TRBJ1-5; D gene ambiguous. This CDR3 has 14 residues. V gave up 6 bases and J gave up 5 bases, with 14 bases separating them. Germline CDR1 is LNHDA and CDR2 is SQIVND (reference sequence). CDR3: CASRGGRRHQPQHF. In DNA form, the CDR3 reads TGTGCCAGTAGGGGTGGCCGCCGACATCAGCCCCAGCATTTT.

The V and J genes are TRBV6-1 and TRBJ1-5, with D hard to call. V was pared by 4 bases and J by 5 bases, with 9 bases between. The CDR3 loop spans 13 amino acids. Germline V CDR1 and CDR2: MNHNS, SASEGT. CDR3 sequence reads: CASSVGLDQPQHF. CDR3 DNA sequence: TGTGCCAGCAGTGTAGGTTTGGATCAGCCCCAGCATTTT.

The CDR3, as DNA: TGTGCCAGCAGGGGGACAGGGTCGGATCAGCCCCAGCATTTT. As protein: CASRGTGSDQPQHF. The chain recombines TRBV2 with TRBJ1-5; 9 bases are shared with TRBD1. The CDR3 has 14 amino acids. Per germline, CDR1 SNHLY and CDR2 FYNNEI. With V trimmed by 6 bases and J by 5 bases, 5 bases remained unmatched.

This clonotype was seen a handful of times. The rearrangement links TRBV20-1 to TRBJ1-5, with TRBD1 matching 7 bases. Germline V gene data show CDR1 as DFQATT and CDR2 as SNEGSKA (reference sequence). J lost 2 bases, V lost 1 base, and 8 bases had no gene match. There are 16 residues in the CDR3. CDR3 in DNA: TGCAGTGCTAGAGTAAGGGGGCGGCGTGGCAATCAGCCCCAGCATTTT. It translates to CSARVRGRRGNQPQHF.

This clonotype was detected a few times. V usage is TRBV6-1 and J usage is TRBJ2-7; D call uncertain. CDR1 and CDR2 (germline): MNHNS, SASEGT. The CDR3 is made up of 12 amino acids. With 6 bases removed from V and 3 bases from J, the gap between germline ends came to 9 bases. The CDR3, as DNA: TGTGCCAGCAGGAGCCTAAACTACGAGCAGTACTTC. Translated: CASRSLNYEQYF.

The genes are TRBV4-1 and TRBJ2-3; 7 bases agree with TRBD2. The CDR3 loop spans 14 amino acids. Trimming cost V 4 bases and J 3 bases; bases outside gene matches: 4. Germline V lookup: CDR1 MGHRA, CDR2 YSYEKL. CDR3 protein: CASSPGGATDTQYF. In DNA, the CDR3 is TGCGCCAGCAGCCCGGGGGGTGCGACAGATACGCAGTATTTT.

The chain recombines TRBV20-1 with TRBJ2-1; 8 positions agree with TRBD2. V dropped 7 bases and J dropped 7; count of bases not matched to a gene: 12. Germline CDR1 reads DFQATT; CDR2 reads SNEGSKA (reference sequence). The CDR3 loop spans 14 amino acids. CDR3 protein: CSDRIAGYQNEQFF. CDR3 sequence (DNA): TGCAGTGACAGGATAGCGGGATATCAGAATGAGCAGTTCTTC.

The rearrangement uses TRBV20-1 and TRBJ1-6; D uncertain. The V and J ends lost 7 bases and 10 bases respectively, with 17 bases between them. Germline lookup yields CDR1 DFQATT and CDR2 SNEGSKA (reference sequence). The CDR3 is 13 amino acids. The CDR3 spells CSVFTGVGSPLHF. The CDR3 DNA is TGCAGTGTCTTCACTGGTGTTGGCTCACCCCTCCACTTT.

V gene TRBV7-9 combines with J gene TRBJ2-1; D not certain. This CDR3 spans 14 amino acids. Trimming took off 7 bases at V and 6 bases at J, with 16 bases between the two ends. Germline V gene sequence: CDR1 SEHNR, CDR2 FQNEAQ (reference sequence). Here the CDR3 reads CASKFASLFNEQFF. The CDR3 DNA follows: TGTGCCAGCAAATTCGCGAGTCTATTCAATGAGCAGTTCTTC.

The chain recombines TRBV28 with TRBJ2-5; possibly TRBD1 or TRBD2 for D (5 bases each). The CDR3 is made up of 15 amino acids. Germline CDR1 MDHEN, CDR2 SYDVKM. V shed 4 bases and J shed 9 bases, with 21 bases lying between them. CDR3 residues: CASSSSKGPGRAQYF. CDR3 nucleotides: TGTGCCAGCAGTTCCTCGAAGGGACCGGGGCGGGCCCAGTACTTC.

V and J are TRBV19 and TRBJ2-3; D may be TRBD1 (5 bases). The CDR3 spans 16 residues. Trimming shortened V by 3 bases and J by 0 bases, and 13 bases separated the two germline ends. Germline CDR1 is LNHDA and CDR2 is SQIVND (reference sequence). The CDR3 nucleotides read TGTGCCAGTAGTATGGACGCCAGGGTTAGCACAGATACGCAGTATTTT. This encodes CASSMDARVSTDTQYF.

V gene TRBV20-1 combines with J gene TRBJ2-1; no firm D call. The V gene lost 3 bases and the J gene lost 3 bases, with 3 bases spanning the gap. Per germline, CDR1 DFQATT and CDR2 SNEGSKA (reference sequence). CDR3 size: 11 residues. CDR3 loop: CSARDYNEQFF. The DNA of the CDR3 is TGCAGTGCTAGGGACTACAATGAGCAGTTCTTC.

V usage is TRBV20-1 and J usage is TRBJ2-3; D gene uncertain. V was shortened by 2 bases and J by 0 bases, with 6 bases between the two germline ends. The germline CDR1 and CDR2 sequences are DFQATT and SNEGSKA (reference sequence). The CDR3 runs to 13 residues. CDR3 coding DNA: TGCAGTGCTAGACTGTTTAGCACAGATACGCAGTATTTT. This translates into CSARLFSTDTQYF.

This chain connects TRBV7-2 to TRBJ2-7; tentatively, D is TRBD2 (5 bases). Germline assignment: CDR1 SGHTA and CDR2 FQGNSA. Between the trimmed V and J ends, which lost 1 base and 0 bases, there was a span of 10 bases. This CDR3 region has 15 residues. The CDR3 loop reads CASSLVALSSYEQYF. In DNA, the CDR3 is TGTGCCAGCAGCTTAGTAGCGTTAAGCTCCTACGAGCAGTACTTC.

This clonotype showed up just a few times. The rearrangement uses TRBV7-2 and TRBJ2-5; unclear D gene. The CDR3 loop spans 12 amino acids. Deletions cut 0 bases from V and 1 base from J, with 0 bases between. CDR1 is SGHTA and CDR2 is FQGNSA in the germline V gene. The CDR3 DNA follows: TGTGCCAGCAGCTTAGCCCAAGAGACCCAGTACTTC. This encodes CASSLAQETQYF.

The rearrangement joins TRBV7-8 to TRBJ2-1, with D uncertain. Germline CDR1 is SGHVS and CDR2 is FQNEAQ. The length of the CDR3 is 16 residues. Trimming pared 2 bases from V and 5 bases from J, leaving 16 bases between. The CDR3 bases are TGTGCCAGCAGCTTATACGTCCGTTGGGCTCACAATGAGCAGTTCTTC. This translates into CASSLYVRWAHNEQFF. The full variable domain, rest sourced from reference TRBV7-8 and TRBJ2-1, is GAGVSQSPRYKVAKRGQDVALRCDPISGHVSLFWYQQALGQGPEFLTYFQNEAQLDKSGLPSDRFFAERPEGSVSTLKIQRTQQEDSAVYLCASSLYVRWAHNEQFFGPGTRLTVL.

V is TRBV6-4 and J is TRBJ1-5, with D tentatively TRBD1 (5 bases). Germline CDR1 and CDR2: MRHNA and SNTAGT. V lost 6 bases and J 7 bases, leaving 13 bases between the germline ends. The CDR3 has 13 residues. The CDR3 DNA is TGTGCCAGCAGCCGGGACGGATTACAGCCCCAGCATTTT. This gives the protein CASSRDGLQPQHF.

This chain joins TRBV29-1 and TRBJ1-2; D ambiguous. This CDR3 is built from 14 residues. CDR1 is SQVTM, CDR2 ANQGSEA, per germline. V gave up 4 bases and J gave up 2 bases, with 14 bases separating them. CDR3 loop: CSVVVLSTNYGYTF. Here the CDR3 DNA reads TGCAGCGTTGTAGTCCTCTCCACAAACTATGGCTACACCTTC. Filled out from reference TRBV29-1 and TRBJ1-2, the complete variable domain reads SAVISQKPSRDICQRGTSLTIQCQVDSQVTMMFWYRQQPGQSLTLIATANQGSEATYESGFVIDKFPISRPNLTFSTLTVSNMSPEDSSIYLCSVVVLSTNYGYTFGSGTRLTVV.

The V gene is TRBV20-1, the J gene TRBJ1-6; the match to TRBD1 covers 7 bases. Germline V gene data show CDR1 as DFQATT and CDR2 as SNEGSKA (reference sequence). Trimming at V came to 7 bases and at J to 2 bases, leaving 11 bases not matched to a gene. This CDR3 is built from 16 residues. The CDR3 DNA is TGCAGTGTAGACAAACAGGGGATCGCCTATAATTCACCCCTCCACTTT. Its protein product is CSVDKQGIAYNSPLHF.

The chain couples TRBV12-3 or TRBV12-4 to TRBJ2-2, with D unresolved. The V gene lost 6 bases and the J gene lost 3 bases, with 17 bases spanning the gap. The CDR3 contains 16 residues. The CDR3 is CASSGLRKPHTGELFF. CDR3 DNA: TGTGCCAGCAGCGGCCTAAGAAAACCCCACACCGGGGAGCTGTTTTTT.

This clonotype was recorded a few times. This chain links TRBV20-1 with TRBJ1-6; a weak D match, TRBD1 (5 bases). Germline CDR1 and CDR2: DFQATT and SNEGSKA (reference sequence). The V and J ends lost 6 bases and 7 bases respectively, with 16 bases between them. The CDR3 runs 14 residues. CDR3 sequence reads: CSASTGTLNSPLHF. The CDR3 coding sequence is TGCAGTGCCTCCACAGGAACCCTCAATTCACCCCTCCACTTT.

The CDR3 DNA follows: TGCAGCGTCGTCAACCCTAGCGGAAACTACGAGCAGTACTTC. Protein sequence: CSVVNPSGNYEQYF. This chain links TRBV29-1 with TRBJ2-7, with TRBD2 identical over 7 bases. The CDR3 is 14 amino acids. With V trimmed by 6 bases and J by 3 bases, 11 bases remained unmatched. Germline V CDR1 and CDR2: SQVTM, ANQGSEA.

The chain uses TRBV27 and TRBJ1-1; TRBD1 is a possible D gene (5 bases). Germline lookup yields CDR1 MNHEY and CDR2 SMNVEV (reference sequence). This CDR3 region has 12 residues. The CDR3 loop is CAEGQTNTEAFF. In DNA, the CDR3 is TGTGCTGAGGGGCAGACGAACACTGAAGCTTTCTTT.

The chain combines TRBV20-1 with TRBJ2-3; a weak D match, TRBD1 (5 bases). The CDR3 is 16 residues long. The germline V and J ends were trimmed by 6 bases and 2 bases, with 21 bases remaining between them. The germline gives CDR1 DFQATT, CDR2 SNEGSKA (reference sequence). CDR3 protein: CSASDSPHSSTDTQYF. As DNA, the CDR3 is TGCAGTGCCTCAGACAGTCCCCATAGTTCCACAGATACGCAGTATTTT.